The rows below give T cell receptor beta chains drawn from one sample of a study of beta chain features in type 1 diabetes. Only in-frame clones appear in the TCRdb table, and some are missing; sequencing was by immunoSEQ multiplex PCR. The sample contains around 710,000 clones, under 15% of which appear only once. Sequenced material: naive CD4+ T cells from blood. The source is a young man with type 1 diabetes. The CDR3 runs from the conserved cysteine through the conserved F or W. A D gene is named only where the DNA matches it firmly. The size field is filled for only some rows; it gives once, few, many or a size class.

clone_size: few; j_call: TRBJ2-7; v_call: TRBV5-4; d_call: TRBD1; cdr3_nt: TGTGCCAGCAGCTCTGGACAGGCTAGAGGGGACTTC; cdr3_aa: CASSSGQARGDF
clone_size: few; j_call: TRBJ1-5; v_call: TRBV13; d_call: .; cdr3_nt: TGTGCCAGCAGCATATCCCGGACAAGTACCAATCAGCCCCAGCATTTT; cdr3_aa: CASSISRTSTNQPQHF
clone_size: .; j_call: TRBJ1-6; v_call: TRBV19; d_call: .; cdr3_nt: TGTGCCAGTAGCCCCAGGACAGAAAGAAATTCACCCCTCCACTTT; cdr3_aa: CASSPRTERNSPLHF
clone_size: .; j_call: TRBJ1-2; v_call: TRBV2; d_call: TRBD1; cdr3_nt: TGTGCCAGCAAGGACAGGGGAAGTACTGGCTACACCTTC; cdr3_aa: CASKDRGSTGYTF
clone_size: few; j_call: TRBJ2-7; v_call: TRBV7-9; d_call: .; cdr3_nt: TGTGCCAGCAGCCCAGGCAGCGGCTCCTACGAGCAGTACTTC; cdr3_aa: CASSPGSGSYEQYF
clone_size: few; j_call: TRBJ2-5; v_call: TRBV2; d_call: TRBD2; cdr3_nt: TGTGCCAACGGACTAGCCCAAGAGACCCAGTACTTC; cdr3_aa: CANGLAQETQYF
clone_size: few; j_call: TRBJ2-5; v_call: TRBV19; d_call: .; cdr3_nt: TGTGCCAGTAGTATAGCGGCTGGAGAGGGAGAGACCCAGTACTTC; cdr3_aa: CASSIAAGEGETQYF
clone_size: .; j_call: TRBJ2-2; v_call: TRBV2; d_call: TRBD2; cdr3_nt: TGTGCCAGCAGGGCCGGACTAGCGAGGAAGCTGTTTTTT; cdr3_aa: CASRAGLARKLFF
clone_size: .; j_call: TRBJ2-4; v_call: TRBV14; d_call: TRBD1; cdr3_nt: TGTGCCAGCAGTGAGGGACAGGGGCCCAAAAACATTCAGTACTTC; cdr3_aa: CASSEGQGPKNIQYF
clone_size: .; j_call: TRBJ1-2; v_call: TRBV9; d_call: TRBD1; cdr3_nt: TGTGCCAGCAGCGTAGCTCCCGACAGGGGACATGGCTACACCTTC; cdr3_aa: CASSVAPDRGHGYTF
clone_size: few; j_call: TRBJ2-2; v_call: TRBV25-1; d_call: TRBD1; cdr3_nt: TGTGCCAGCTCCTCAGGGGGTTTACTCGGGGAGCTGTTTTTT; cdr3_aa: CASSSGGLLGELFF
clone_size: .; j_call: TRBJ1-4; v_call: TRBV5-1; d_call: .; cdr3_nt: TGCGCCAGCAGCCCAGCGGGGAGTCGGGAAAAACTGTTTTTT; cdr3_aa: CASSPAGSREKLFF
clone_size: few; j_call: TRBJ2-1; v_call: TRBV11-2; d_call: TRBD2; cdr3_nt: TGTGCCAGCAGCCCGGGACTAGGGCGGGATGAGCAGTTCTTC; cdr3_aa: CASSPGLGRDEQFF
clone_size: .; j_call: TRBJ1-2; v_call: TRBV6-1; d_call: TRBD1; cdr3_nt: TGTGCCAGCAGAGGGACAGGGAGTGGAGGCTACACCTTC; cdr3_aa: CASRGTGSGGYTF
clone_size: few; j_call: TRBJ2-6; v_call: TRBV30; d_call: .; cdr3_nt: TGTGCCTCCTCCGGCGGGGCTGGGGCCAACGTCCTGACTTTC; cdr3_aa: CASSGGAGANVLTF
clone_size: .; j_call: TRBJ2-3; v_call: TRBV7-3; d_call: TRBD2; cdr3_nt: TGTGCCAGCAGCCCCTCGACTAGCGGAGATACAGATACGCAGTATTTT; cdr3_aa: CASSPSTSGDTDTQYF
clone_size: .; j_call: TRBJ2-5; v_call: TRBV13; d_call: .; cdr3_nt: TGTGCCAGCAGCTTAGCGGGTTCCGAGACCCAGTACTTC; cdr3_aa: CASSLAGSETQYF
clone_size: .; j_call: TRBJ2-3; v_call: TRBV20-1; d_call: .; cdr3_nt: TGCAGTGCTATGGTAGATACGCAGTATTTT; cdr3_aa: CSAMVDTQYF
clone_size: few; j_call: TRBJ2-7; v_call: TRBV28; d_call: TRBD1; cdr3_nt: TGTGCCAGCACGAACAGGGGGTTCGAGCAGTACTTC; cdr3_aa: CASTNRGFEQYF
clone_size: few; j_call: TRBJ2-1; v_call: TRBV10-3; d_call: TRBD1; cdr3_nt: TGTGCCATCAGTGACGGGACAGGTGGGGTGGATGAGCAGTTCTTC; cdr3_aa: CAISDGTGGVDEQFF
clone_size: few; j_call: TRBJ2-5; v_call: TRBV4-3; d_call: .; cdr3_nt: TGCGCCAGCAGCCCCGGGGAGAGAGGGGGTCAAGAGACCCAGTACTTC; cdr3_aa: CASSPGERGGQETQYF
clone_size: .; j_call: TRBJ2-7; v_call: TRBV7-8; d_call: .; cdr3_nt: TGTGCCAGCAGCTTAGGGGGCCTCGGTCTCTACGAGCAGTACTTC; cdr3_aa: CASSLGGLGLYEQYF
clone_size: few; j_call: TRBJ2-3; v_call: TRBV5-1; d_call: .; cdr3_nt: TGCGCCAGCAGCAGGCCAGAGGCCGCAGATACGCAGTATTTT; cdr3_aa: CASSRPEAADTQYF
clone_size: few; j_call: TRBJ2-5; v_call: TRBV7-2; d_call: .; cdr3_nt: TGTGCCAGCAGACCCGATGTGGGGCGCAAAGAGACCCAGTACTTC; cdr3_aa: CASRPDVGRKETQYF
clone_size: .; j_call: TRBJ2-2; v_call: TRBV7-2; d_call: .; cdr3_nt: TGTGCCAGCAGCCCACGGGCGAACACCGGGGAGCTGTTTTTT; cdr3_aa: CASSPRANTGELFF
clone_size: few; j_call: TRBJ1-2; v_call: TRBV5-1; d_call: TRBD1; cdr3_nt: TGCGCCAGCAGCACCACGACAGGGGCCTCTTTCTATGGCTACACCTTC; cdr3_aa: CASSTTTGASFYGYTF
clone_size: few; j_call: TRBJ2-7; v_call: TRBV7-9; d_call: TRBD1; cdr3_nt: TGTGCCAGCAGCCGGGACAGGTGGGACGAGCAGTACTTC; cdr3_aa: CASSRDRWDEQYF
clone_size: few; j_call: TRBJ2-1; v_call: TRBV9; d_call: .; cdr3_nt: TGTGCCAGCAGCGTAGATGGGGGGCGATACAATGAGCAGTTCTTC; cdr3_aa: CASSVDGGRYNEQFF
clone_size: .; j_call: TRBJ2-6; v_call: TRBV4-2; d_call: .; cdr3_nt: TGTGCCAGCAGCTTTATGGGCGCTGGGGCCAACGTCCTGACTTTC; cdr3_aa: CASSFMGAGANVLTF
clone_size: .; j_call: TRBJ2-5; v_call: TRBV18; d_call: .; cdr3_nt: TGTGCCAGCTCACCACCTTTGCAGGGGCTCCAAGAGACCCAGTACTTC; cdr3_aa: CASSPPLQGLQETQYF
clone_size: few; j_call: TRBJ1-2; v_call: TRBV11-2; d_call: TRBD1; cdr3_nt: TGTGCCAGCAGCAGACAGGGGTTGGAGGGCTACACCTTC; cdr3_aa: CASSRQGLEGYTF
clone_size: .; j_call: TRBJ2-5; v_call: TRBV4-3; d_call: .; cdr3_nt: TGCGCCAGCAGCCAAGACCAGGGTTTCGAGACCCAGTACTTC; cdr3_aa: CASSQDQGFETQYF